This T cell receptor (beta chain) derives from a study of blood T cell repertoires in COVID-19. The assay was immunoSEQ multiplex PCR, and TCRdb's table has in-frame clones only and misses some. The table includes fewer than 300,000 clones, 80% to 95% detected once. V shed 4 bases and J shed 0 bases, with 14 bases lying between them. The CDR3 is 16 amino acids. Germline V gives CDR1 KGHSH, CDR2 LQKENI. The sample taken for sequencing was PBMCs or T cells enriched from blood (not recorded which). The V and J genes are TRBV18 and TRBJ2-3, with D maybe TRBD2 (5 bases). This TCR derives from a woman in her 30s who had recovered from COVID-19. DNA for the CDR3: TGTGCCAGCTCACGGGTTCCGAGGGATAGCACAGATACGCAGTATTTT. This codes for CASSRVPRDSTDTQYF.